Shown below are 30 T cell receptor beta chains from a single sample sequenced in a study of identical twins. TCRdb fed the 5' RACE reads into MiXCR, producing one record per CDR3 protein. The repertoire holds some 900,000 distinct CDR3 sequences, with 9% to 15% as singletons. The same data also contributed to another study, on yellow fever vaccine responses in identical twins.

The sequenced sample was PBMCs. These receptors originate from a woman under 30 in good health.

CDR3 residues: CASSVRGTLLTYNEQFF. For the CDR3, the DNA is TGTGCCAGCAGCGTGAGAGGTACCCTCCTCACCTACAATGAGCAGTTCTTC. The chain uses TRBV9 and TRBJ2-1; no reliable D call. The V end lost 2 bases, the J end lost 2 bases, and 17 bases lay between the germline ends. The CDR3 is made up of 17 amino acids. Germline V gene data show CDR1 as SGDLS and CDR2 as YYNGEE.

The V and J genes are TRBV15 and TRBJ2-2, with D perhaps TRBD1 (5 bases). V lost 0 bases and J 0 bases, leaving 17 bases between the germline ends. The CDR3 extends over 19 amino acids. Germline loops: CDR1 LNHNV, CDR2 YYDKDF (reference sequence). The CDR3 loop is CATSRDTRQSYTNTGELFF. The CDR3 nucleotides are TGTGCCACCAGCAGAGATACCCGACAGTCCTACACGAACACCGGGGAGCTGTTTTTT.

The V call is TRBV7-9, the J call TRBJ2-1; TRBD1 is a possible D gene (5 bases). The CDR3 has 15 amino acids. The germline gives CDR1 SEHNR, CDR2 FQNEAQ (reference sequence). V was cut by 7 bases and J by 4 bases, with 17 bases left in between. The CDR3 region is CASTVRGSEYNEQFF. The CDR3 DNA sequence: TGTGCCAGCACCGTTAGGGGCTCGGAATACAATGAGCAGTTCTTC.

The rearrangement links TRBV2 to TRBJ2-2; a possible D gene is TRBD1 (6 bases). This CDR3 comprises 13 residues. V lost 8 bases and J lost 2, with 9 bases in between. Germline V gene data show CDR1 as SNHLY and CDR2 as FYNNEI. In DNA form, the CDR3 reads TGTGCCAGCTGGGACATCAACACCGGGGAGCTGTTTTTT. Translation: CASWDINTGELFF.

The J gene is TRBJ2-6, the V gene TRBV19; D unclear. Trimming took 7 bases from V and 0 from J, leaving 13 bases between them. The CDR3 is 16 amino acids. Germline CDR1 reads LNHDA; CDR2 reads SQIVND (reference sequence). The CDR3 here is CASTTVGNSGANVLTF. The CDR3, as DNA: TGTGCCAGTACCACGGTCGGTAACTCTGGGGCCAACGTCCTGACTTTC.

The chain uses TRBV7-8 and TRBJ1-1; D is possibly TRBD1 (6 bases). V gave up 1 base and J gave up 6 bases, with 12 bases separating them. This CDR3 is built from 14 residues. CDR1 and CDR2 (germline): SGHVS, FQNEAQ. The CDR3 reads CASSLEGVLPEAFF. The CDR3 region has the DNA TGTGCCAGCAGCTTAGAGGGGGTTTTGCCTGAAGCTTTCTTT.

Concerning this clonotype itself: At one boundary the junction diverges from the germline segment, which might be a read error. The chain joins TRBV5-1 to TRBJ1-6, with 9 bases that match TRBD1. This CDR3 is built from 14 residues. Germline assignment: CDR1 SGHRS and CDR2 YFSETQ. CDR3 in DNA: TGCGCCACCAGGGACAGGGTCGGGAATTCACCCTTCCACTTT. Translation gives CATRDRVGNSPFHF.

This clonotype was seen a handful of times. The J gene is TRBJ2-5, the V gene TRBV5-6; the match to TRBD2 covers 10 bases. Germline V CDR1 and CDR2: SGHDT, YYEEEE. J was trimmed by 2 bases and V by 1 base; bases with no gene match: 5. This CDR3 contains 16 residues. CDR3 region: CASSLPSGRGQETQYF. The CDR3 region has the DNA TGTGCCAGCAGCTTGCCCAGCGGGAGGGGACAAGAGACCCAGTACTTC.

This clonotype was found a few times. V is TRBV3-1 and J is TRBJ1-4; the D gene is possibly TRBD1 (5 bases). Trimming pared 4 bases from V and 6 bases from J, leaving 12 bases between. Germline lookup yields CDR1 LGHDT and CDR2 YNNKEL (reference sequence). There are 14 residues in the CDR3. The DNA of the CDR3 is TGTGCCAGCAGCCCCGTAGGACATCATGAAAAACTGTTTTTT. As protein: CASSPVGHHEKLFF.

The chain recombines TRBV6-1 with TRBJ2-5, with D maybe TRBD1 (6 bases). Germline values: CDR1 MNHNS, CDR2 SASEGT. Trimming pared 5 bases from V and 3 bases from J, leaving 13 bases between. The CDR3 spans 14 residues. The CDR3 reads CASSTATGKETQYF. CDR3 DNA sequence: TGTGCCAGCAGTACCGCCACAGGGAAAGAGACCCAGTACTTC.

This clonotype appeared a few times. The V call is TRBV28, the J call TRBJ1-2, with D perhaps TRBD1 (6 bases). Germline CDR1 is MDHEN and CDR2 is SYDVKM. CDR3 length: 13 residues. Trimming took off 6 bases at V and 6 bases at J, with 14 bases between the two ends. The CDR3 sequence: CASSPQGVDGYTF. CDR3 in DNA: TGTGCCAGCAGCCCACAGGGAGTGGATGGCTACACCTTC.

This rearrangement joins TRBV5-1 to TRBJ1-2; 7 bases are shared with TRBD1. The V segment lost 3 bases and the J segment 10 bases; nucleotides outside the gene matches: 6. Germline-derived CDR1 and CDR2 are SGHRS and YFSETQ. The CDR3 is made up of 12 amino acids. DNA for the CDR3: TGCGCCAGCAGCTCGCGACAGGGAGTCTACACCTTC. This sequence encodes CASSSRQGVYTF.

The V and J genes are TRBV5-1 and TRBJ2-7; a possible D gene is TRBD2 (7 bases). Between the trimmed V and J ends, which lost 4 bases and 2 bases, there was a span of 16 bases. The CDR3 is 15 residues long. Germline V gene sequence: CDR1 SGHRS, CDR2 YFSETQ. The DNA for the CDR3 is TGCGCCAGCAGCCCGAGGGGGGGATCAACCTACGAGCAGTACTTC. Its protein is CASSPRGGSTYEQYF.

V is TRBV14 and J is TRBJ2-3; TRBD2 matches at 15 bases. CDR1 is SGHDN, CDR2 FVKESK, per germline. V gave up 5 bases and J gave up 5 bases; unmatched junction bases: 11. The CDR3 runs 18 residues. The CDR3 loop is CASSYYGRTSGRGDTQYF. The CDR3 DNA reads TGTGCCAGCAGCTACTACGGAAGGACTAGCGGGAGGGGAGATACGCAGTATTTT. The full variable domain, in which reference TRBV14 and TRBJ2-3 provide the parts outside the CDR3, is EAGVTQFPSHSVIEKGQTVTLRCDPISGHDNLYWYRRVMGKEIKFLLHFVKESKQDESGMPNNRFLAERTGGTYSTLKVQPAELEDSGVYFCASSYYGRTSGRGDTQYFGPGTRLTVL.

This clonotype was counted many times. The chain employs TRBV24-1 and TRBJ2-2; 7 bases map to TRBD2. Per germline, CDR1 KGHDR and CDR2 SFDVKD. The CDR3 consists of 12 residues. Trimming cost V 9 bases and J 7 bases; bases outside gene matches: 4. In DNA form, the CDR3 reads TGTGCCACCGGGGGGGTCAGCGGGGAGCTGTTTTTT. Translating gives CATGGVSGELFF.

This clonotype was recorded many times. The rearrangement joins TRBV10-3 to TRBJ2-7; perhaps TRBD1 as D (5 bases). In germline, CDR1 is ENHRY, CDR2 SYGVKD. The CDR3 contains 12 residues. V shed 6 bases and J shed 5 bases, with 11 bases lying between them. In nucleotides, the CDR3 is TGTGCCATCAGCCTTCTAGGGGACGAGCAGTACTTC. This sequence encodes CAISLLGDEQYF.

The DNA for the CDR3 is TGCGCCAGCAGCCAAGAGGGGACCGGGACAGGGGGCGGCGATACGCAGTATTTT. Its protein product is CASSQEGTGTGGGDTQYF. The chain couples TRBV4-1 to TRBJ2-3, with 12 bases identical to TRBD1. The trim removed 0 bases at V and 6 bases at J, leaving 10 bases unmatched. Germline values: CDR1 MGHRA, CDR2 YSYEKL. The CDR3 contains 18 residues.

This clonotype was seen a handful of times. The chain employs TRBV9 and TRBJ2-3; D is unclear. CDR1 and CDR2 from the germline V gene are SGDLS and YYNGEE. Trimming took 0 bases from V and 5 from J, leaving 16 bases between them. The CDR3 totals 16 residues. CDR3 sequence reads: CASSVGSLDLGDTQYF. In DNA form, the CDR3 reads TGTGCCAGCAGCGTAGGGTCTCTAGATTTAGGAGATACGCAGTATTTT.

CDR3 amino acids: CSARPLTEAFF. CDR3 sequence (DNA): TGCAGTGCTAGACCTCTTACTGAAGCTTTCTTT. This rearrangement joins TRBV20-1 to TRBJ1-1; no definite D call. Looked up from germline, CDR1 is DFQATT and CDR2 is SNEGSKA (reference sequence). Deletions cut 2 bases from V and 5 bases from J, with 6 bases between. CDR3 size: 11 residues.

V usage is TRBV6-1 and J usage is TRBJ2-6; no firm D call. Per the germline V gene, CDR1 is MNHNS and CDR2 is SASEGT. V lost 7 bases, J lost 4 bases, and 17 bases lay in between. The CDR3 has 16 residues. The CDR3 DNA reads TGTGCCAGCACCATTATGAGTTCGTGGGGGGCCAACGTCCTGACTTTC. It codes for CASTIMSSWGANVLTF.

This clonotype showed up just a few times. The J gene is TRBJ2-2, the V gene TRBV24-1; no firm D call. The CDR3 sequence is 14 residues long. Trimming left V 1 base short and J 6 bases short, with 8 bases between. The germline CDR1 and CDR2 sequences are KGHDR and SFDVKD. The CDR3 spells CATSDFFGSGELFF. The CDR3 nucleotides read TGTGCCACCAGTGATTTTTTCGGCTCCGGGGAGCTGTTTTTT.

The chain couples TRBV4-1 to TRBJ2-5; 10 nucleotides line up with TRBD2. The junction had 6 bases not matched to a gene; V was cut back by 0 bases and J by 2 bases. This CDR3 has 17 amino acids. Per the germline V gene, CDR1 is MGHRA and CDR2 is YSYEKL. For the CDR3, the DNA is TGCGCCAGCAGCCAAGATCCCCCTAGCGGGAGACAAGAGACCCAGTACTTC. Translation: CASSQDPPSGRQETQYF.

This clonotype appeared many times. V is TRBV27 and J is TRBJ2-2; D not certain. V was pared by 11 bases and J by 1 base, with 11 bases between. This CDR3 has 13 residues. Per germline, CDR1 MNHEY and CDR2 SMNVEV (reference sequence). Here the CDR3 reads CAVHGQNTGELFF. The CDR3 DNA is TGTGCCGTGCACGGTCAGAACACCGGGGAGCTGTTTTTT.

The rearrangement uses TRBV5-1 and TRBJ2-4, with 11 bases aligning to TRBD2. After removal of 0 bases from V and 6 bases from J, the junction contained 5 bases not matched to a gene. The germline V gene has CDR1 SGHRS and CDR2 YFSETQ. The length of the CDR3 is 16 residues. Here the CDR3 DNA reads TGCGCCAGCAGCTTGGTATTAGCGGGGGGGCGAAACATTCAGTACTTC. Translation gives CASSLVLAGGRNIQYF.

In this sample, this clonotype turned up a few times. The DNA of the CDR3 is TGCAGTGCTAGAGGGTCACTTGGTGGGTCTGATACGCAGTATTTT. Translation: CSARGSLGGSDTQYF. The chain links TRBV20-1 to TRBJ2-3; D remains ambiguous. Per the germline V gene, CDR1 is DFQATT and CDR2 is SNEGSKA (reference sequence). Deletions cut 1 base from V and 6 bases from J, with 17 bases between. There are 15 residues in the CDR3.

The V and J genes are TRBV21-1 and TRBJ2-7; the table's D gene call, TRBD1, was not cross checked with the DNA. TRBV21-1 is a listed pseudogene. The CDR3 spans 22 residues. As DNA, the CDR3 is TGTGCCAGCAGCCATGGCCCAAAAATAGTTTTTGGGACACCTCTCAGCTCCTACGAGCAGTACGTC. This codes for CASSHGPKIVFGTPLSSYEQYV.

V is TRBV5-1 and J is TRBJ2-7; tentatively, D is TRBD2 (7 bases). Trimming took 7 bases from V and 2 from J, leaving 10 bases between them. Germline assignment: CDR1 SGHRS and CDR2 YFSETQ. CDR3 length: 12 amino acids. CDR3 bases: TGCGCCAGCGGGGGGGCTGCCTACGAGCAGTACTTC. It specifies CASGGAAYEQYF.

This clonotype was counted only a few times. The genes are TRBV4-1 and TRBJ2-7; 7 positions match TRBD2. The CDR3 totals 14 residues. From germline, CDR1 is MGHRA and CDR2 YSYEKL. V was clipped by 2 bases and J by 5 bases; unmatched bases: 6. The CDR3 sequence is CASSQRMAGDEQYF. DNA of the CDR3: TGCGCCAGCAGCCAACGGATGGCGGGAGACGAGCAGTACTTC.

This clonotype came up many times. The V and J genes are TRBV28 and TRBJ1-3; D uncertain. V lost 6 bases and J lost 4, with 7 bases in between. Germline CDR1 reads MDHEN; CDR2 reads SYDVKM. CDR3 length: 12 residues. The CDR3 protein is CASREAGNTIYF. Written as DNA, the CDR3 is TGTGCCAGCAGAGAGGCGGGAAACACCATATATTTT. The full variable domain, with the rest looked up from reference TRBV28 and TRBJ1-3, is DVKVTQSSRYLVKRTGEKVFLECVQDMDHENMFWYRQDPGLGLRLIYFSYDVKMKEKGDIPEGYSVSREKKERFSLILESASTNQTSMYLCASREAGNTIYFGEGSWLTVV.

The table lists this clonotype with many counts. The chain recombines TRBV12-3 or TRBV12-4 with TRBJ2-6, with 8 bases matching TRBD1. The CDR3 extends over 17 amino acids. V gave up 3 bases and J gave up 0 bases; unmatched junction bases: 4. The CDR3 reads CASSFGTGSSGANVLTF. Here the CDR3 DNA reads TGTGCCAGCAGTTTTGGGACAGGCAGCTCTGGGGCCAACGTCCTGACTTTC.